The T cell receptor (beta chain) under discussion was sequenced for a study of tissue T cells after allogeneic stem cell transplantation. Study-wide results and caveats: Shared clones across patients were few; motif clustering revealed tissue-specific shared signatures.

For this clone: What it binds is not known. Gene names are mouse gene names. The read ends 1 residue early relative to the CDR3; the germline J gene fills the gap.

J was trimmed by 6 bases and V by 5 bases; bases with no gene match: 5. The CDR3 extends over 13 amino acids. The germline CDR1 and CDR2 sequences are SNHLY and FYNGKV (reference sequence). Sample time point: mouse harvest day 7 after allogeneic transplant. Each mouse received 10^7 T-cell-depleted marrow cells plus 10^6 splenic CD5+ T cells by tail vein. Survey-depth TCRbeta CDR3 sequencing reported V/J genes and productive frequencies. The table came from immunoSEQ multiplex PCR; TCRdb's copy has only in-frame clones and leaves some out. The sample includes fewer than 7,500 clones, roughly half of them seen just once.

The chain combines TRBV3 with TRBJ2-7; TRBD1 agrees at 9 bases. The TCR sequence derives from a female BALB/c mouse given C57BL/6 T cells with graft-versus-host disease after an allogeneic hematopoietic cell transplant. Sequenced input: gut tissue. Incomplete CDR3 DNA: TGTGCCAGCAGCATCCGGGACAGGGTTGAACAGTAC. It translates to CASSIRDRVEQY. The full CDR3 protein is CASSIRDRVEQYF. Full variable domain (remainder filled in from reference TRBV3 and TRBJ2-7): GPKVLQIPSHQIIDMGQMVTLNCDPVSNHLYFYWYKQILGQQMEFLVNFYNGKVMEKSKLFKDQFSVERPDGSYFTLKIQPTALEDSAVYFCASSIRDRVEQYFGPGTRLTVL.